This T cell receptor beta chain was captured by sequencing in a study of regulatory T cells in long-lasting Graves disease. This CDR3 comprises 14 residues. Germline values: CDR1 SNHLY, CDR2 FYNNEI. After removal of 3 bases from V and 4 bases from J, the junction contained 4 bases not matched to a gene. Time point defined: persistent/refractory GD, antithyroid drugs over 5 years with positive TRAb. PBMC-derived RNA was used for the TCR library. For TCR beta, libraries came from iRepertoire HTBI primers and Arm-PCR of CDR3 regions. TCRdb reprocessed the multiplex PCR reads via MiXCR and lists one record per CDR3 protein. The table shows roughly 400,000 distinct CDR3 sequences, with under 25% occurring only once.

Sequenced material: peripheral blood mononuclear cells (PBMCs), taken when the disease was refractory, from a patient treated with antithyroid drugs. The clonotype comes from a female donor with Graves disease. This chain links TRBV2 with TRBJ1-1, with 8 nucleotides matching TRBD1. CDR3 DNA sequence: TGTGCCAGCAGTGATCGACAGGGGAGCACTGAAGCTTTCTTT. This codes for CASSDRQGSTEAFF.